A single sample is the source of the 29 T cell receptor beta chains below, sequenced in a study of identical twins. TCRdb analysed the 5' RACE reads with MiXCR anew, one entry per CDR3 protein. The data hold hundreds of thousands of distinct CDR3 sequences, with over 20% observed a single time. These sequences were also reported in another study, on T cells expressing NK-cell markers.

Sample: PBMCs. All receptors come from a woman younger than 35 in good health.

A few counts support this clonotype. V usage is TRBV12-3 or TRBV12-4 and J usage is TRBJ2-1; D unclear. Trimming pared 3 bases from V and 7 bases from J, leaving 16 bases between. CDR3 length: 15 amino acids. The CDR3 is CASSFGFRFGNEQFF. DNA for the CDR3: TGTGCCAGCAGTTTTGGGTTTCGGTTTGGGAATGAGCAGTTCTTC.

This clonotype was observed at least ten times. The chain couples TRBV5-1 to TRBJ1-2; a possible D gene is TRBD1 (6 bases). The CDR3 is 16 residues long. The germline gives CDR1 SGHRS, CDR2 YFSETQ. V was pared by 2 bases and J by 0 bases, with 14 bases between. The CDR3 DNA follows: TGCGCCAGCAGCTTCCGGAGACAGGAATCTAACTATGGCTACACCTTC. Protein: CASSFRRQESNYGYTF.

This clonotype has only a few counts. The CDR3: CSALSLEANNEQFF. The CDR3 nucleotides read TGCAGTGCCCTGAGCCTGGAGGCAAACAATGAGCAGTTCTTC. This chain links TRBV20-1 with TRBJ2-1, with D possibly being TRBD2 (5 bases). CDR1 and CDR2 (germline): DFQATT, SNEGSKA (reference sequence). V was pared by 6 bases and J by 5 bases, with 17 bases between. This CDR3 contains 14 residues.

The chain combines TRBV14 with TRBJ2-3; TRBD2 aligns across 8 bases. The CDR3 runs to 16 residues. The V segment lost 3 bases and the J segment 4 bases; nucleotides outside the gene matches: 9. Germline V gives CDR1 SGHDN, CDR2 FVKESK. The CDR3 nucleotides read TGTGCCAGCAGCCATCCCCGGACTAGCCTTGCAGATACGCAGTATTTT. It is translated as CASSHPRTSLADTQYF.

This clonotype occurred many times. CDR3 in DNA: TGTGCCAGCAGCTTTATCGGCCACAATGAGCAGTTCTTC. The encoded protein is CASSFIGHNEQFF. J is TRBJ2-1 and V is TRBV7-9; D call uncertain. The CDR3 is 13 amino acids. The ends were cut back, 3 bases at V and 5 bases at J, with 8 bases in the middle. Per the germline V gene, CDR1 is SEHNR and CDR2 is FQNEAQ (reference sequence).

The rearrangement uses TRBV7-9 and TRBJ2-3; possibly TRBD2 for D (6 bases). Germline V gene lookup returns CDR1 SEHNR and CDR2 FQNEAQ (reference sequence). Trimming cost V 5 bases and J 2 bases, with 14 bases left between them. The CDR3 has 15 residues. CDR3 nucleotide sequence: TGTGCCAGCAGCCCCGGGGGAGGAGACACAGATACGCAGTATTTT. Translation gives CASSPGGGDTDTQYF.

This chain uses TRBV6-5 with TRBJ2-7; D gene unclear. Germline CDR1 is MNHEY and CDR2 is SVGAGI. This CDR3 is built from 11 residues. Trimming pared 9 bases from V and 8 bases from J, leaving 14 bases between. This CDR3 is CASASDTKQYF. The CDR3, as DNA: TGTGCCAGTGCCTCGGATACGAAGCAGTACTTC.

This clonotype has only a few counts. This chain links TRBV4-3 with TRBJ1-1; the D is unclear. The V gene lost 1 base and the J gene lost 0 bases, with 6 bases spanning the gap. Germline assignment: CDR1 LGHNA and CDR2 YSLEER. The CDR3 sequence is 14 residues long. The DNA of the CDR3 is TGCGCCAGCAGCCAAGTGACGGTGAACACTGAAGCTTTCTTT. Translating gives CASSQVTVNTEAFF.

This clonotype has only a few counts. The chain links TRBV29-1 to TRBJ2-1; 12 positions agree with TRBD2. The CDR3 contains 15 residues. Looked up from germline, CDR1 is SQVTM and CDR2 is ANQGSEA. V was pared by 3 bases and J by 8 bases, with 8 bases of the junction left unmatched. As DNA, the CDR3 is TGCAGCGTTGAGACGACTAGCGGGAGAGTGGATGAGCAGTTCTTC. Encoded protein: CSVETTSGRVDEQFF.

V and J are TRBV7-9 and TRBJ1-1, with a weak D call TRBD1 (6 bases). The CDR3 extends over 11 amino acids. Germline loops: CDR1 SEHNR, CDR2 FQNEAQ (reference sequence). Between the trimmed V and J ends, which lost 5 bases and 8 bases, there was a span of 9 bases. CDR3 region: CASSKGQEAFF. The CDR3 DNA sequence: TGTGCCAGCAGCAAGGGACAAGAAGCTTTCTTT. Complete variable domain (other parts from reference TRBV7-9 and TRBJ1-1): DTGVSQNPRHKITKRGQNVTFRCDPISEHNRLYWYRQTLGQGPEFLTYFQNEAQLEKSRLLSDRFSAERPKGSFSTLEIQRTEQGDSAMYLCASSKGQEAFFGQGTRLTVV.

V usage is TRBV5-1 and J usage is TRBJ2-5, with 8 bases identical to TRBD1. J gave up 3 bases and V 3 bases, and 4 bases lay outside the gene matches. The CDR3 sequence is 14 residues long. CDR1 is SGHRS, CDR2 YFSETQ, per germline. CDR3 region: CASSSGQVEETQYF. In nucleotides, the CDR3 is TGCGCCAGCAGCTCGGGACAGGTCGAAGAGACCCAGTACTTC.

This clonotype showed up just a few times. The CDR3 bases are TGTGCCAGCAGCACACGGGACAGGGGTCTCTCCTACGAGCAGTACTTC. This sequence encodes CASSTRDRGLSYEQYF. The rearrangement links TRBV13 to TRBJ2-7, with 10 bases fitting TRBD1. Germline CDR1 PRHDT, CDR2 FYEKMQ (reference sequence). This CDR3 comprises 16 residues. The ends lost 5 bases at V and 0 bases at J; junction bases unmatched: 7.

This clonotype was counted between two and nine times. V gene TRBV4-2 combines with J gene TRBJ2-3, with D perhaps TRBD1 (5 bases). The V end was cut by 0 bases, the J end by 2 bases, with 12 bases between. The germline V gene encodes CDR1 LGHNA and CDR2 YNFKEQ. The CDR3 has 16 amino acids. The CDR3 nucleotides read TGTGCCAGCAGCCAAGAGGGGCCGGGTAACACAGATACGCAGTATTTT. This gives the protein CASSQEGPGNTDTQYF.

This rearrangement joins TRBV29-1 to TRBJ1-2; tentatively, D is TRBD1 (6 bases). V was shortened by 7 bases and J by 5 bases, with 14 bases between the two germline ends. Per the germline V gene, CDR1 is SQVTM and CDR2 is ANQGSEA. This CDR3 contains 12 residues. DNA of the CDR3: TGCAGCGCTGCTCGAGGGGGTTATGGCTACACCTTC. It is translated as CSAARGGYGYTF.

This clonotype was detected ten times or more. V is TRBV27 and J is TRBJ2-3; D possibly uses TRBD1 or TRBD2 (5 bases each). The V gene's germline CDR1 is MNHEY and CDR2 SMNVEV (reference sequence). This CDR3 spans 15 amino acids. V was trimmed by 5 bases and J by 3 bases, leaving 15 bases between them. This CDR3 is CASSPGRGRTDTQYF. CDR3 bases: TGTGCCAGCAGTCCGGGACGAGGCAGGACAGATACGCAGTATTTT.

This clonotype appeared a few times. The chain couples TRBV6-1 to TRBJ1-2, with TRBD1 identical over 7 bases. The V gene end was trimmed by 3 bases and the J gene end by 4 bases; junction bases not matched to a gene: 5. This CDR3 contains 14 residues. From germline, CDR1 is MNHNS and CDR2 SASEGT. This CDR3 reads CASSDQGGSYGYTF. CDR3 nucleotides: TGTGCCAGCAGTGACCAAGGGGGCAGCTATGGCTACACCTTC.

In its sample, this clonotype was seen a few times. V is TRBV21-1 and J is TRBJ2-1; the DNA was not used to check the table's D call, TRBD1. TRBV21-1 is a pseudogene segment. The CDR3 totals 16 residues. The CDR3 coding sequence is TGTGCCAGCAGCGGATTCCCACAGGGCGAGAACAATGAGCAGTTCTTC. Translating gives CASSGFPQGENNEQFF.

This clonotype was recorded a few times. This chain uses TRBV20-1 with TRBJ2-1, with D maybe TRBD2 (5 bases). V was trimmed by 3 bases and J by 2 bases, leaving 14 bases between them. The CDR3 is made up of 15 amino acids. Looked up from germline, CDR1 is DFQATT and CDR2 is SNEGSKA (reference sequence). CDR3 amino acids: CSARATSRPYNEQFF. The CDR3 coding sequence is TGCAGTGCTAGGGCTACTAGTAGGCCCTACAATGAGCAGTTCTTC.

This sequence joins TRBV12-3 or TRBV12-4 and TRBJ1-2; possibly TRBD1 for D (5 bases). The CDR3 runs 14 residues. With 2 bases removed from V and 4 bases from J, the gap between germline ends came to 11 bases. DNA for the CDR3: TGTGCCAGCAGTTTATCCGACAGAAGCTATGGCTACACCTTC. The encoded protein is CASSLSDRSYGYTF.

This clonotype has only a few counts. The V and J genes are TRBV20-1 and TRBJ1-1; D remains ambiguous. CDR3 length: 14 amino acids. Trimming stripped 0 bases from V and 0 bases from J, with 8 bases between. Germline V lookup: CDR1 DFQATT, CDR2 SNEGSKA (reference sequence). The CDR3: CSARDLRVNTEAFF. In nucleotides, the CDR3 is TGCAGTGCTAGAGATCTTAGGGTGAACACTGAAGCTTTCTTT.

This clonotype was seen repeatedly, ten times or more. V usage is TRBV15 and J usage is TRBJ1-6; TRBD1 is a possible D gene (5 bases). The length of the CDR3 is 18 residues. Trimming took 1 base from V and 0 from J, leaving 13 bases between them. Germline V gene lookup returns CDR1 LNHNV and CDR2 YYDKDF (reference sequence). The CDR3, as DNA: TGTGCCACCAGCAGAGCTTGGACACGCAGCTCCTATAATTCACCCCTCCACTTT. Residues: CATSRAWTRSSYNSPLHF.

The table lists this clonotype with many counts. The rearrangement joins TRBV29-1 to TRBJ1-2, with 8 bases aligning to TRBD1. There are 13 residues in the CDR3. After removal of 7 bases from V and 4 bases from J, the junction contained 8 bases not matched to a gene. CDR1 and CDR2 from the germline V gene are SQVTM and ANQGSEA. The CDR3 bases are TGCAGCGCCAGATCAGGGGGCAGCTATGGCTACACCTTC. Translating gives CSARSGGSYGYTF.

This chain joins TRBV5-1 and TRBJ2-3; 13 nucleotides align to TRBD2. Looked up from germline, CDR1 is SGHRS and CDR2 is YFSETQ. Losses at the gene ends were 4 bases for V and 3 bases for J; bases not matched to a gene: 5. The CDR3 covers 16 residues. This chain's CDR3 is CASSRPLAGGTDTQYF. In nucleotides, the CDR3 is TGCGCCAGCAGCCGGCCACTAGCGGGGGGGACAGATACGCAGTATTTT. The whole variable domain, filled in from reference TRBV5-1 and TRBJ2-3, reads KAGVTQTPRYLIKTRGQQVTLSCSPISGHRSVSWYQQTPGQGLQFLFEYFSETQRNKGNFPGRFSGRQFSNSRSEMNVSTLELGDSALYLCASSRPLAGGTDTQYFGPGTRLTVL.

About this clonotype: One junction end disagrees with the germline gene, perhaps due to a read error. This chain links TRBV7-2 with TRBJ2-1; 8 bases agree with TRBD2. The CDR3 loop spans 17 amino acids. Per germline, CDR1 SGHTA and CDR2 FQGNSA. The CDR3 sequence: CASSLAFVVAGNNERFF. Written as DNA, the CDR3 is TGTGCCAGCAGCTTAGCTTTCGTGGTAGCGGGAAACAATGAGCGGTTCTTC.

This sequence joins TRBV27 and TRBJ2-3; 9 nucleotides line up with TRBD2. Germline V gene sequence: CDR1 MNHEY, CDR2 SMNVEV (reference sequence). The CDR3 is 18 amino acids. V trimming: 4 bases; J trimming: 0 bases; junction bases outside the gene matches: 11. CDR3: CASSSLAGGPSSTDTQYF. The CDR3 region has the DNA TGTGCCAGCAGTTCCCTTGCGGGAGGGCCCTCTAGCACAGATACGCAGTATTTT.

This chain joins TRBV7-9 and TRBJ2-3; D might be TRBD1 (5 bases). The V and J ends lost 5 bases and 5 bases respectively, with 17 bases between them. This CDR3 region has 15 residues. Germline V gene sequence: CDR1 SEHNR, CDR2 FQNEAQ (reference sequence). In nucleotides, the CDR3 is TGTGCCAGCAGCCCCCAACGGTCCAGGGTAGATACGCAGTATTTT. Protein sequence: CASSPQRSRVDTQYF.

This chain uses TRBV20-1 with TRBJ2-6; D unclear. V dropped 3 bases and J dropped 2 bases, with 5 bases sitting between them. The germline V gene encodes CDR1 DFQATT and CDR2 SNEGSKA (reference sequence). This CDR3 has 13 amino acids. For the CDR3, the DNA is TGCAGTGCTAGGGTTCCTGGGGCCAACGTCCTGACTTTC. This gives the protein CSARVPGANVLTF.

This clonotype turned up a few times. The chain couples TRBV6-2 or TRBV6-3 to TRBJ2-1, with TRBD1 identical over 7 bases. The V gene's germline CDR1 is MNHEY and CDR2 SVGEGT. Trimming at V came to 2 bases and at J to 3 bases, leaving 4 bases not matched to a gene. The length of the CDR3 is 15 residues. The CDR3 region is CASSYPTGLYNEQFF. CDR3 bases: TGTGCCAGCAGTTACCCGACAGGGCTCTACAATGAGCAGTTCTTC.

The chain couples TRBV15 to TRBJ2-3, with D possibly being TRBD1 (6 bases). Between the trimmed V and J ends, which lost 3 bases and 1 base, there was a span of 14 bases. The CDR3 spans 16 residues. Germline CDR1 and CDR2: LNHNV and YYDKDF (reference sequence). CDR3 DNA: TGTGCCACCAGCAGCCTCAGGGGCGCGGGCACAGATACGCAGTATTTT. Translated, it gives CATSSLRGAGTDTQYF.